The 30 T cell receptor beta chains reported below all come from one sample, sequenced in a study of T-cell reconstitution after alpha-beta-depleted transplantation in children listed by TCRdb under 2016. To prepare the library, PCR was applied. The instrument was an Illumina HiSeq 2500. TCR libraries were prepared with molecular barcoding, using unique molecular identifiers to normalize TCRbeta repertoire quantification. In TCRdb, the public reads were trimmed at Q25 with fastp and aligned with MiXCR, with productive beta chains retained. Rows matching on CDR3 protein sequence are summarized as one entry with the most common DNA and genes. The sample has about 340,000 distinct CDR3 sequences on record, about an eighth of them singletons. The ten most abundant clones make up 4% to 5.5% of the sample. Sample: PBMCs, taken from the stem cell graft. The source is a human donor who donated a stem cell graft to a child with Fanconi anemia.

This clonotype was counted only a few times. V usage is TRBV6-5 and J usage is TRBJ1-5; 9 bases map to TRBD1. V trimming: 0 bases; J trimming: 3 bases; junction bases outside the gene matches: 3. Germline V lookup: CDR1 MNHEY, CDR2 SVGAGI. The CDR3 is 16 residues long. The CDR3 loop is CASSYSWTGDNQPQHF. The CDR3 DNA reads as TGTGCCAGCAGTTACTCTTGGACAGGGGACAATCAGCCCCAGCATTTT.

This clonotype showed up many times. This chain connects TRBV5-1 to TRBJ1-2; the D gene is possibly TRBD1 (5 bases). The CDR3 extends over 13 amino acids. V lost 0 bases and J 4 bases, leaving 7 bases between the germline ends. CDR1 SGHRS and CDR2 YFSETQ come from the germline V gene. The CDR3, as DNA: TGCGCCAGCAGCTTGGCCGACAGCTATGGCTACACCTTC. Protein product: CASSLADSYGYTF.

This clonotype occurred a few times. The chain links TRBV9 to TRBJ1-1, with D uncertain. Trimming removed 0 bases from V and 10 bases from J, with 16 bases in between. This CDR3 has 14 amino acids. CDR1 and CDR2 (germline): SGDLS, YYNGEE. In DNA form, the CDR3 reads TGTGCCAGCAGCGTAGGGGTGAACGACTTTGGAGCTTTCTTT. It translates to CASSVGVNDFGAFF. Full variable domain (remainder filled in from reference TRBV9 and TRBJ1-1): DSGVTQTPKHLITATGQRVTLRCSPRSGDLSVYWYQQSLDQGLQFLIQYYNGEERAKGNILERFSAQQFPDLHSELNLSSLELGDSALYFCASSVGVNDFGAFFGQGTRLTVV.

This clonotype was counted between two and nine times. This sequence joins TRBV20-1 and TRBJ2-1, with D hard to call. The CDR3 extends over 14 amino acids. V dropped 3 bases and J dropped 3 bases, with 12 bases sitting between them. Per germline, CDR1 DFQATT and CDR2 SNEGSKA (reference sequence). The CDR3 reads CSASGQVSYNEQFF. The DNA for the CDR3 is TGCAGTGCTAGTGGCCAGGTCAGCTACAATGAGCAGTTCTTC.

This clonotype was seen repeatedly, ten times or more. This chain connects TRBV6-2 or TRBV6-3 to TRBJ2-7, with D perhaps TRBD1 (5 bases). The CDR3 has 12 amino acids. V gave up 6 bases and J gave up 3 bases, with 9 bases separating them. Per germline, CDR1 MNHEY and CDR2 SVGEGT. CDR3 DNA sequence: TGTGCCAGCAGCCAGACAGACTACGAGCAGTACTTC. Translation: CASSQTDYEQYF.

This clonotype was found many times. The chain recombines TRBV30 with TRBJ2-1; the match to TRBD2 covers 9 bases. The germline V gene encodes CDR1 GTSNPN and CDR2 SVGIG (reference sequence). The CDR3 is 14 amino acids. V shed 3 bases and J 9 bases; nucleotides not matched to a gene: 9. CDR3 nucleotides: TGTGCCTGGAGATATGGACTAGCGACGAGTGAGCAGTTCTTC. Translated: CAWRYGLATSEQFF. The full variable domain, completed using reference TRBV30 and TRBJ2-1, is SQTIHQWPATLVQPVGSPLSLECTVEGTSNPNLYWYRQAAGRGLQLLFYSVGIGQISSEVPQNLSASRPQDRQFILSSKKLLLSDSGFYLCAWRYGLATSEQFFGPGTRLTVL.

The chain links TRBV27 to TRBJ1-1, with D unclear. The V end lost 5 bases, the J end lost 1 base, and 11 bases lay between the germline ends. Per the germline V gene, CDR1 is MNHEY and CDR2 is SMNVEV (reference sequence). This CDR3 has 14 amino acids. The CDR3 here is CASSPRRENTEAFF. In DNA, the CDR3 is TGTGCCAGCAGTCCCAGGCGGGAGAACACTGAAGCTTTCTTT.

The rearrangement links TRBV4-2 to TRBJ2-7; D remains unclear. The CDR3 loop spans 13 amino acids. Germline CDR1 and CDR2: LGHNA and YNFKEQ. The V end lost 5 bases, the J end lost 1 base, and 9 bases lay between the germline ends. The CDR3 protein is CASSDPFSYEQYF. In nucleotides, the CDR3 is TGTGCCAGCAGCGACCCTTTTTCCTACGAGCAGTACTTC.

This clonotype was seen repeatedly, ten times or more. The chain is built from TRBV6-5 and TRBJ2-3; 12 bases agree with TRBD2. J gave up 4 bases and V 0 bases, and 5 bases lay outside the gene matches. Germline V CDR1 and CDR2: MNHEY, SVGAGI. The CDR3 extends over 17 amino acids. CDR3 residues: CASSYSRGLAGPDTQYF. CDR3 sequence (DNA): TGTGCCAGCAGTTACTCGAGGGGACTAGCGGGCCCAGATACGCAGTATTTT.

At least ten counts were recorded for this clonotype. The chain combines TRBV5-1 with TRBJ1-2; D might be TRBD1 (5 bases). This CDR3 has 13 amino acids. The V end was cut by 3 bases, the J end by 3 bases, with 9 bases between. Germline CDR1 is SGHRS and CDR2 is YFSETQ. CDR3 sequence (DNA): TGCGCCAGCAGCTCGGGGGAAGACTATGGCTACACCTTC. Translation gives CASSSGEDYGYTF.

The chain combines TRBV4-3 with TRBJ2-5, with TRBD1 matching over 10 bases. The V and J ends lost 2 bases and 3 bases, in that order; junction bases with no gene match: 9. Germline V gives CDR1 LGHNA, CDR2 YSLEER. The length of the CDR3 is 17 residues. CDR3 in DNA: TGCGCCAGCAGCCAACGCTCCTGGGGGACAGGGGAAGAGACCCAGTACTTC. It specifies CASSQRSWGTGEETQYF.

This clonotype was counted only a few times. The chain carries TRBV7-6 and TRBJ2-4; TRBD1 matches 8 bases. V lost 0 bases, J lost 0 bases, and 13 bases stayed unmatched. Germline V lookup: CDR1 SGHVS, CDR2 FNYEAQ. This CDR3 region has 20 residues. The CDR3 loop reads CASSLAPPGQEPVAKNIQYF. The CDR3 nucleotides read TGTGCCAGCAGCTTAGCACCTCCGGGACAGGAACCCGTAGCCAAAAACATTCAGTACTTC.

The table lists this clonotype with a few counts. The V gene is TRBV5-1, the J gene TRBJ2-3, with 12 nucleotides matching TRBD2. V shed 4 bases, J shed 11 bases, and the junction held 5 bases outside the gene matches. CDR3 length equals 13 residues. Germline values: CDR1 SGHRS, CDR2 YFSETQ. CDR3 in DNA: TGCGCCAGCAGCCCATGGACTAGCGGGGAGCAGTATTTT. Translating gives CASSPWTSGEQYF.

This chain connects TRBV4-1 to TRBJ2-2; unclear D gene. The germline gives CDR1 MGHRA, CDR2 YSYEKL. The ends were cut back, 1 base at V and 4 bases at J, with 13 bases in the middle. The CDR3 spans 16 residues. The CDR3 reads CASSQGWDPGTGELFF. The CDR3 nucleotides are TGCGCCAGCAGCCAAGGGTGGGATCCGGGCACCGGGGAGCTGTTTTTT.

The rearrangement joins TRBV29-1 to TRBJ1-5, with unresolved D. V was shortened by 4 bases and J by 0 bases, with 10 bases between the two germline ends. CDR3 length: 14 residues. Germline V gene sequence: CDR1 SQVTM, CDR2 ANQGSEA. Here the CDR3 DNA reads TGCAGCGTTGTATCCGGGCATAGCAATCAGCCCCAGCATTTT. Its translation is CSVVSGHSNQPQHF.

This clonotype occurred a few times. The CDR3, as DNA: TGTGCCAGCAGCTTAAGTAGCGAGTACACCATATATTTT. Its translation is CASSLSSEYTIYF. The chain couples TRBV11-2 to TRBJ1-3; no reliable D call. V was pared by 2 bases and J by 8 bases, with 10 bases between. The CDR3 runs to 13 residues. Germline loops: CDR1 SGHAT, CDR2 FQNNGV.

A word on this clonotype: The junction departs from germline at one end; a sequencing error may be responsible. The chain employs TRBV7-9 and TRBJ2-1; D possibly corresponds to TRBD2 (6 bases). The germline V gene has CDR1 SEHNR and CDR2 FQNEAQ (reference sequence). The CDR3 has 14 amino acids. Written as DNA, the CDR3 is TGTGCCAGCACCTTAGAGACGGGGGTTGGTGAGCAGTTCTTC. It translates to CASTLETGVGEQFF.

A few counts support this clonotype. V usage is TRBV20-1 and J usage is TRBJ2-1, with 7 bases aligning to TRBD1. CDR3 length: 13 amino acids. The trim removed 6 bases at V and 7 bases at J, leaving 9 bases unmatched. Germline V gives CDR1 DFQATT, CDR2 SNEGSKA (reference sequence). CDR3 bases: TGCAGTGCCGACAGGGCGCGGATTAATGAGCAGTTCTTC. This codes for CSADRARINEQFF.

This clonotype appeared a few times. The chain has TRBV5-1 and TRBJ1-2; 8 bases map to TRBD1. The V gene's germline CDR1 is SGHRS and CDR2 YFSETQ. The CDR3 extends over 15 amino acids. V dropped 5 bases and J dropped 8; count of bases not matched to a gene: 14. The CDR3 region is CASRGDGLDREGYTF. CDR3 bases: TGCGCCAGCAGGGGGGACGGCTTGGACAGGGAAGGCTACACCTTC.

This sequence joins TRBV7-2 and TRBJ2-3, with D unresolved. V dropped 3 bases and J dropped 3 bases, with 10 bases sitting between them. CDR3 length: 14 residues. From germline, CDR1 is SGHTA and CDR2 FQGNSA. The CDR3 reads CASSFGPITDTQYF. For the CDR3, the DNA is TGTGCCAGCAGCTTCGGGCCAATTACAGATACGCAGTATTTT.

This clonotype turned up a few times. The junction and the germline gene differ at one end; a read error may be behind it. The chain recombines TRBV2 with TRBJ2-6; D unresolved. The CDR3 is made up of 13 amino acids. The germline gives CDR1 SNHLY, CDR2 FYNNEI. The CDR3 region is CASTEFGANVLTF. The DNA for the CDR3 is TGTGCCAGCACTGAATTTGGGGCCAACGTCCTGACTTTC.

This sequence joins TRBV12-3 or TRBV12-4 and TRBJ2-7, with 9 positions matching TRBD1. CDR3 length: 15 amino acids. After removal of 4 bases from V and 3 bases from J, the junction contained 7 bases not matched to a gene. The CDR3 DNA is TGTGCCAGCAGTTCGACCGGGACAGGGAGCTACGAGCAGTACGTC. This encodes CASSSTGTGSYEQYV.

This clonotype was seen repeatedly, ten times or more. The genes are TRBV5-6 and TRBJ2-3; no clear D. V shed 7 bases and J shed 4 bases, with 22 bases lying between them. CDR1 and CDR2 (germline): SGHDT, YYEEEE. The CDR3 runs 16 residues. The CDR3, as DNA: TGTGCCAGCTCCGAGGCGGCTACCATAGGCGCAGATACGCAGTATTTT. It encodes CASSEAATIGADTQYF. Together with reference TRBV5-6 and TRBJ2-3, the CDR3 gives the full variable domain: DAGVTQSPTHLIKTRGQQVTLRCSPKSGHDTVSWYQQALGQGPQFIFQYYEEEERQRGNFPDRFSGHQFPNYSSELNVNALLLGDSALYLCASSEAATIGADTQYFGPGTRLTVL.

The V call is TRBV11-2, the J call TRBJ2-7, with D perhaps matching TRBD2 (6 bases). Trimming cost V 5 bases and J 4 bases, with 15 bases left between them. The CDR3 has 14 amino acids. CDR1 is SGHAT and CDR2 is FQNNGV in the germline V gene. CDR3 DNA sequence: TGTGCCAGCAGCCTAGCGCAAACAAGGTACGAGCAGTACTTC. Translating it yields CASSLAQTRYEQYF.

This clonotype has at least ten counts. Here the CDR3 omits its conserved ending phenylalanine or tryptophan, so a read error is the likely source. Because the CDR3's place on the DNA is in doubt, the DNA is left out and the CDR3 is given as listed by TCRdb. The rearrangement joins TRBV7-9 to TRBJ1-1. The V gene's germline CDR1 is SEHNR and CDR2 FQNEAQ (reference sequence). The CDR3 is 14 amino acids long, termini counted. The CDR3 is CASSLGRALDLRFV.

This clonotype has ten or more counts. The V gene is TRBV20-1, the J gene TRBJ2-5; 7 bases align to TRBD1. The junction had 4 bases not matched to a gene; V was cut back by 5 bases and J by 4 bases. CDR1 is DFQATT, CDR2 SNEGSKA, per germline (reference sequence). This CDR3 region has 12 residues. CDR3 sequence reads: CSAVQGLETQYF. CDR3 sequence (DNA): TGCAGTGCTGTACAGGGGTTAGAGACCCAGTACTTC.

The table lists this clonotype with a few counts. The chain combines TRBV5-1 with TRBJ2-3; TRBD2 aligns across 8 bases. Germline values: CDR1 SGHRS, CDR2 YFSETQ. Germline trimming cut 0 bases from V and 2 bases from J; bases unmatched to any gene: 5. The CDR3 runs 16 residues. The chain's CDR3 is CASSLASGFSTDTQYF. The CDR3 DNA follows: TGCGCCAGCAGCTTGGCTAGCGGGTTCTCCACAGATACGCAGTATTTT.

This clonotype was seen more than once but under ten times. The chain is built from TRBV7-2 and TRBJ2-4; 7 bases match TRBD2. The junction had 13 bases not matched to a gene; V was cut back by 5 bases and J by 3 bases. The V gene's germline CDR1 is SGHTA and CDR2 FQGNSA. The CDR3 is 17 amino acids. The CDR3 nucleotides are TGTGCCAGCAGCCCTAATTGGGGGGGGTATGGCAAAAACATTCAGTACTTC. Protein sequence: CASSPNWGGYGKNIQYF.

This clonotype was counted between two and nine times. V usage is TRBV7-2 and J usage is TRBJ1-6; 8 nucleotides agree with TRBD1. The J segment lost 10 bases and the V segment lost 5 bases, leaving 10 bases of the junction unmatched. From germline, CDR1 is SGHTA and CDR2 FQGNSA. This CDR3 region has 15 residues. As DNA, the CDR3 is TGTGCCAGCAGCGCGGGACAGGCAAGCGTATCACCCCTCCACTTT. Its protein is CASSAGQASVSPLHF. The variable domain in full, with the rest retrieved from reference TRBV7-2 and TRBJ1-6, is GAGVSQSPSNKVTEKGKDVELRCDPISGHTALYWYRQSLGQGLEFLIYFQGNSAPDKSGLPSDRFSAERTGGSVSTLTIQRTQQEDSAVYLCASSAGQASVSPLHFGNGTRLTVT.

This clonotype was seen a handful of times. The chain carries TRBV9 and TRBJ2-2; D remains unclear. CDR1 is SGDLS and CDR2 is YYNGEE in the germline V gene. The CDR3 extends over 15 amino acids. The V and J ends lost 3 bases and 5 bases respectively, with 14 bases between them. The DNA for the CDR3 is TGTGCCAGCAGCGCCCCTCTGGGTCGAACCGGGGAGCTGTTTTTT. It is translated as CASSAPLGRTGELFF.